These 25 T cell receptor beta chains came from one sample sequenced in a study of T cell repertoires in cytomegalovirus infection. MiXCR was run by TCRdb on the reads, yielding one entry per CDR3 protein. This sample has hundreds of thousands of distinct CDR3 sequences, with approximately 24% found just once. Input material: CD8+ T cells from PBMCs. These receptors came from a human donor in good health (CMV status not recorded). Some clones in this sample may be carry-over from other donors' samples.

This clonotype has more than one count but fewer than ten. The chain has TRBV11-2 and TRBJ2-1, with a possible D match to TRBD1 (5 bases). The V gene's germline CDR1 is SGHAT and CDR2 FQNNGV. This CDR3 is 13 amino acids long. Between the trimmed V and J ends, which lost 10 bases and 3 bases, there was a span of 13 bases. The CDR3 protein is CATRPDSYNEQFF. CDR3 in DNA: TGTGCCACCCGCCCCGACAGCTACAATGAGCAGTTCTTC.

The rearrangement joins TRBV25-1 to TRBJ2-1; 7 bases agree with TRBD2. The CDR3 spans 15 residues. V gave up 2 bases and J gave up 4 bases; unmatched junction bases: 5. Germline V gene data show CDR1 as MGHDK and CDR2 as SYGVNS. The DNA of the CDR3 is TGTGCCAGCAGTGAAAGGCGGGGACTATACAATGAGCAGTTCTTC. It specifies CASSERRGLYNEQFF.

The chain has TRBV29-1 and TRBJ2-7, with D unresolved. Germline loops: CDR1 SQVTM, CDR2 ANQGSEA. The CDR3 is made up of 12 amino acids. Deletions cut 0 bases from V and 4 bases from J, with 7 bases between. CDR3 sequence: CSVEDEIYEQYV. The CDR3 DNA sequence: TGCAGCGTTGAAGACGAGATTTACGAGCAGTACGTC.

This clonotype was seen many times. The rearrangement joins TRBV7-6 to TRBJ1-1, with 8 bases fitting TRBD1. V shed 1 base, J shed 5 bases, and the junction held 3 bases outside the gene matches. The CDR3 consists of 14 residues. Per the germline V gene, CDR1 is SGHVS and CDR2 is FNYEAQ. CDR3 sequence (DNA): TGTGCCAGCAGCTTAGGACAGGGGTTAACTGAAGCTTTCTTT. Translation gives CASSLGQGLTEAFF.

This chain connects TRBV5-4 to TRBJ2-7; 7 bases line up with TRBD2. This CDR3 region has 15 residues. After removal of 2 bases from V and 0 bases from J, the junction contained 5 bases not matched to a gene. From germline, CDR1 is SGHNT and CDR2 YYREEE (reference sequence). The CDR3 DNA is TGTGCCAGCAGCTTTGGTCTAGCGGCCTCCTACGAGCAGTACGTC. Its translation is CASSFGLAASYEQYV.

This chain uses TRBV24-1 with TRBJ1-5; D is unresolved. This CDR3 has 16 amino acids. V lost 0 bases and J lost 4, with 12 bases in between. Germline values: CDR1 KGHDR, CDR2 SFDVKD. The CDR3 protein is CATSDLKGRGNQPQHF. Written as DNA, the CDR3 is TGTGCCACCAGTGATTTGAAAGGGCGAGGGAATCAGCCCCAGCATTTT.

This clonotype was seen at least ten times. This chain uses TRBV28 with TRBJ2-7; tentatively, D is TRBD1 (7 bases). The CDR3 loop spans 15 amino acids. V lost 3 bases and J 3 bases, leaving 15 bases between the germline ends. CDR1 and CDR2 from the germline V gene are MDHEN and SYDVKM. CDR3 region: CASSLVPQGGYEQYF. The CDR3 bases are TGTGCCAGCAGTTTGGTCCCCCAGGGGGGCTACGAGCAGTACTTC.

With respect to this clonotype: A clone one base away is much larger, so this may be a read error. CDR3 DNA: TGTGCCAGCAGTGGGACAGAGAACACCGGGGAGCTGTTTTTT. Translating it yields CASSGTENTGELFF. This chain connects TRBV2 to TRBJ2-2; possibly TRBD1 for D (6 bases). The CDR3 totals 14 residues. The germline V gene encodes CDR1 SNHLY and CDR2 FYNNEI. Trimming cost V 4 bases and J 1 base, with 7 bases left between them.

This clonotype has a handful of counts. This rearrangement joins TRBV6-6 to TRBJ2-7; maybe TRBD1 (6 bases). Germline assignment: CDR1 MNHNY and CDR2 SVGAGI (reference sequence). The CDR3 has 12 amino acids. V was clipped by 11 bases and J by 4 bases, with 15 bases between them. The CDR3 region has the DNA TGTGCCCACGGGCAGGGGACGTACGAGCAGTACTTC. It is translated as CAHGQGTYEQYF.

This clonotype appeared many times. The chain carries TRBV7-9 and TRBJ2-5; 9 bases are a match to TRBD2. The V gene end was trimmed by 1 base and the J gene end by 0 bases; junction bases not matched to a gene: 6. In germline, CDR1 is SEHNR, CDR2 FQNEAQ (reference sequence). The CDR3 consists of 17 residues. As DNA, the CDR3 is TGTGCCAGCAGCTTAGAGTCGATAGCGGGGGACCAAGAGACCCAGTACTTC. Its translation: CASSLESIAGDQETQYF.

This clonotype was observed at least ten times. The rearrangement joins TRBV7-2 to TRBJ1-2; TRBD1 aligns across 7 bases. CDR1 SGHTA and CDR2 FQGNSA come from the germline V gene. The V and J ends lost 3 bases and 6 bases, in that order; junction bases with no gene match: 7. The CDR3 sequence is 14 residues long. The CDR3 region has the DNA TGTGCCAGCAGCTTTTTAACAGGGGCGGATGGCTACACCTTC. It specifies CASSFLTGADGYTF. The complete variable domain, with remaining parts taken from reference TRBV7-2 and TRBJ1-2, reads GAGVSQSPSNKVTEKGKDVELRCDPISGHTALYWYRQSLGQGLEFLIYFQGNSAPDKSGLPSDRFSAERTGGSVSTLTIQRTQQEDSAVYLCASSFLTGADGYTFGSGTRLTVV.

This clonotype was observed a handful of times. CDR3 sequence: CASSQGQGVGNTEAFF. Here the CDR3 DNA reads TGCGCCAGCAGCCAAGGACAGGGTGTGGGGAACACTGAAGCTTTCTTT. The rearrangement joins TRBV4-1 to TRBJ1-1; 7 nucleotides agree with TRBD1. The CDR3 spans 16 residues. The ends lost 1 base at V and 1 base at J; junction bases unmatched: 6. The germline V gene encodes CDR1 MGHRA and CDR2 YSYEKL.

The chain recombines TRBV19 with TRBJ2-2; TRBD2 matches 8 bases. After removal of 10 bases from V and 0 bases from J, the junction contained 7 bases not matched to a gene. The CDR3 runs to 15 residues. CDR1 is LNHDA and CDR2 is SQIVND in the germline V gene (reference sequence). This chain's CDR3 is CATLTGLANTGELFF. The CDR3 bases are TGTGCCACCCTTACGGGACTAGCGAACACCGGGGAGCTGTTTTTT.

The V call is TRBV2, the J call TRBJ2-3; 8 bases match TRBD2. Unmatched junction bases numbered 8, after V lost 11 bases and J lost 1 base. Germline CDR1 is SNHLY and CDR2 is FYNNEI. The length of the CDR3 is 14 residues. The chain's CDR3 is CAGMRGVRTDTQYF. For the CDR3, the DNA is TGTGCCGGAATGCGGGGGGTGCGCACAGATACGCAGTATTTT. Based on the CDR3 plus reference TRBV2 and TRBJ2-3, the full variable domain is EPEVTQTPSHQVTQMGQEVILRCVPISNHLYFYWYRQILGQKVEFLVSFYNNEISEKSEIFDDQFSVERPDGSNFTLKIRSTKLEDSAMYFCAGMRGVRTDTQYFGPGTRLTVL.

This clonotype was counted ten times or more. This rearrangement joins TRBV12-3 or TRBV12-4 to TRBJ2-5; TRBD2 might be the D (6 bases). The CDR3 extends over 14 amino acids. Deletions cut 0 bases from V and 5 bases from J, with 10 bases between. In DNA, the CDR3 is TGTGCCAGCAGTTTAGCGGGGGGAGAGGAGACCCAGTACTTC. It codes for CASSLAGGEETQYF.

This chain links TRBV5-1 with TRBJ1-1; D not certain. Germline loops: CDR1 SGHRS, CDR2 YFSETQ. V lost 1 base and J lost 7, with 11 bases in between. CDR3 length: 13 residues. The CDR3 loop reads CASSLKGVREAFF. DNA of the CDR3: TGCGCCAGCAGCTTGAAGGGAGTCCGTGAAGCTTTCTTT.

This clonotype has ten or more counts. This chain connects TRBV7-2 to TRBJ2-7; a possible D gene is TRBD1 (6 bases). Germline V gene sequence: CDR1 SGHTA, CDR2 FQGNSA. CDR3 length: 14 residues. Trimming pared 3 bases from V and 3 bases from J, leaving 12 bases between. CDR3 DNA sequence: TGTGCCAGCAGCTTCCCAGGGGTCGACTACGAGCAGTACTTC. This encodes CASSFPGVDYEQYF.

This rearrangement joins TRBV5-5 to TRBJ2-7; D perhaps matches TRBD2 (6 bases). This CDR3 is built from 14 residues. V dropped 3 bases and J dropped 3 bases, with 13 bases sitting between them. Per germline, CDR1 SGHKS and CDR2 YYEKEE (reference sequence). Here the CDR3 reads CASSWAAGSYEQYF. In nucleotides, the CDR3 is TGTGCCAGCAGCTGGGCCGCGGGGAGCTACGAGCAGTACTTC.

Turning to this clonotype: The junction departs from germline at one end; a sequencing error may be responsible. J is TRBJ1-5 and V is TRBV20-1; D unclear. CDR1 and CDR2 (germline): DFQATT, SNEGSKA (reference sequence). This CDR3 has 14 amino acids. In DNA, the CDR3 is TGCAGTGCTAGGAGCCGTGGTTTGACTCAGCCCGAGCATTTT. Amino acids: CSARSRGLTQPEHF.

The table lists this clonotype with a few counts. This chain links TRBV7-2 with TRBJ1-1; perhaps TRBD1 as D (6 bases). The V end was cut by 1 base, the J end by 1 base, with 13 bases between. In germline, CDR1 is SGHTA, CDR2 FQGNSA. This CDR3 has 16 amino acids. The DNA of the CDR3 is TGTGCCAGCAGCTTAGGGGAGGGGGATTGGAACACTGAAGCTTTCTTT. This translates into CASSLGEGDWNTEAFF.

Points on this clonotype: A much larger clone differs from this one at a single base, so this may be a read error. The gene calls are TRBV7-6 and TRBJ2-1; TRBD1 or TRBD2 may be the D gene (5 bases each). Germline lookup yields CDR1 SGHVS and CDR2 FNYEAQ. This CDR3 region has 15 residues. DNA for the CDR3: TGTGCCAGCAGCCCGTACCCTGGGACGGACAATAAGCAGTTCTTC. Protein: CASSPYPGTDNKQFF.

The chain joins TRBV19 to TRBJ2-7; D call uncertain. CDR1 is LNHDA and CDR2 is SQIVND in the germline V gene (reference sequence). V was trimmed by 6 bases and J by 2 bases, leaving 17 bases between them. This CDR3 is 15 amino acids long. CDR3 residues: CASRIFGGSTYEQYF. The CDR3 region has the DNA TGTGCCAGTAGGATATTTGGCGGATCGACCTACGAGCAGTACTTC.

This clonotype was seen more than once but under ten times. The chain joins TRBV12-3 or TRBV12-4 to TRBJ1-2, with TRBD1 matching 7 bases. V dropped 6 bases and J dropped 4; count of bases not matched to a gene: 8. The CDR3 spans 14 residues. CDR3 sequence (DNA): TGTGCCAGCAGCCTACCGGACAGGAGCTATGGCTACACCTTC. This encodes CASSLPDRSYGYTF.

About this clonotype itself: Since a much larger clone is just one base distant, this may be a read error. The gene calls are TRBV7-4 and TRBJ2-1; TRBD1 matches 10 bases. The CDR3 has 19 amino acids. In germline, CDR1 is SGHVT, CDR2 SQSDAQ. This chain's CDR3 is CVSSMTGTGALIADNEQFF. The CDR3 DNA reads TGTGTCAGCAGCATGACCGGGACAGGGGCCTTAATCGCCGACAATGAGCAGTTCTTC.

The gene calls are TRBV7-9 and TRBJ2-5; D gene unclear. V was shortened by 5 bases and J by 10 bases, with 14 bases between the two germline ends. This CDR3 contains 12 residues. From germline, CDR1 is SEHNR and CDR2 FQNEAQ (reference sequence). This CDR3 is CASSQFSVDQYF. Here the CDR3 DNA reads TGTGCCAGCAGCCAGTTCTCTGTGGACCAGTACTTC.